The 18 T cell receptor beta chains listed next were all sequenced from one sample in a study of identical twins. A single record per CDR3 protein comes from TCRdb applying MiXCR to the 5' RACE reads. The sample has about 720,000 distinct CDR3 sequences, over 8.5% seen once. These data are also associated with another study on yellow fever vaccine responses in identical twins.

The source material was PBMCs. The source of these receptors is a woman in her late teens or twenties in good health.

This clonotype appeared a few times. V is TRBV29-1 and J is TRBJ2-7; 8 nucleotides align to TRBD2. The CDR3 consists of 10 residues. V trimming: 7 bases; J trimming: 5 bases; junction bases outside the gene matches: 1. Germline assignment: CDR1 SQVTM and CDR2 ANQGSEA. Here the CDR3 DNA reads TGCAGCGCCGGGAGGGACGAGCAGTACTTC. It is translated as CSAGRDEQYF.

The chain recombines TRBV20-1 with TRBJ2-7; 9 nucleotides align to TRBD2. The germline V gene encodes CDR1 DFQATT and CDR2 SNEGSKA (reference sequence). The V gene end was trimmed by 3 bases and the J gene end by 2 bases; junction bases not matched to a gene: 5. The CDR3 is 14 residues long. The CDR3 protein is CSARTSGNPYEQYF. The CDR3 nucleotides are TGCAGTGCTAGGACTAGCGGAAATCCCTACGAGCAGTACTTC.

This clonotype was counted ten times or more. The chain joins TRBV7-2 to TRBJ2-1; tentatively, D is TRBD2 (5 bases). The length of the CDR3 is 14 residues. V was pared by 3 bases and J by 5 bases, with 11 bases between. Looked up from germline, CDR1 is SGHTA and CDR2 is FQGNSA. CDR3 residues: CASSFSGLNNEQFF. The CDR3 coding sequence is TGTGCCAGCAGCTTTTCGGGGTTAAACAATGAGCAGTTCTTC.

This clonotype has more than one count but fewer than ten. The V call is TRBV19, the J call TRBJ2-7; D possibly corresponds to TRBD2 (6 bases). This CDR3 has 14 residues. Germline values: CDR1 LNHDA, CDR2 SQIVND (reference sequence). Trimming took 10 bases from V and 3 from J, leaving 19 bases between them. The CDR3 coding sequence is TGTGCCACTCCCAGACTAGAGGGCCGCTACGAGCAGTACTTC. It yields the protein CATPRLEGRYEQYF.

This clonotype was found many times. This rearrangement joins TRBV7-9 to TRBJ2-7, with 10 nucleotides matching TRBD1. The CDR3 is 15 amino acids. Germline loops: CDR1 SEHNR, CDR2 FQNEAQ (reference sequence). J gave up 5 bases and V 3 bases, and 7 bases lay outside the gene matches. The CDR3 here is CASSLMGQGINEQYF. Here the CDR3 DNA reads TGTGCCAGCAGCTTGATGGGACAGGGGATCAACGAGCAGTACTTC.

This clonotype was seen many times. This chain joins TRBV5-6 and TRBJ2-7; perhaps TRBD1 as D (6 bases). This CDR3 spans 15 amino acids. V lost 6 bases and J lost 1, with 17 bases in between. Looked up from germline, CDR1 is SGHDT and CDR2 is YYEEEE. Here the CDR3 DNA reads TGTGCCAGCACCACGAAATGGACAGCTTCCTACGAGCAGTACTTC. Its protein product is CASTTKWTASYEQYF.

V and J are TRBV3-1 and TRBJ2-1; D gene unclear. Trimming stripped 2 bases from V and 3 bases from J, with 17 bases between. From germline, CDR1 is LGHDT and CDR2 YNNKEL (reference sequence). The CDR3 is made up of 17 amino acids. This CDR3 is CASSQNGANLHYNEQFF. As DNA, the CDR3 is TGTGCCAGCAGCCAAAATGGAGCCAACCTACACTACAATGAGCAGTTCTTC.

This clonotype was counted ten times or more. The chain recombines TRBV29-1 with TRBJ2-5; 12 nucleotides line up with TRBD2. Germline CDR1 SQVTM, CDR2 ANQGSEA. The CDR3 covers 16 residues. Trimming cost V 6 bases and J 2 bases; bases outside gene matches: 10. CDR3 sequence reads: CSVDGLAGSLQETQYF. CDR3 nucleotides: TGCAGCGTGGACGGACTAGCGGGGAGTCTGCAAGAGACCCAGTACTTC.

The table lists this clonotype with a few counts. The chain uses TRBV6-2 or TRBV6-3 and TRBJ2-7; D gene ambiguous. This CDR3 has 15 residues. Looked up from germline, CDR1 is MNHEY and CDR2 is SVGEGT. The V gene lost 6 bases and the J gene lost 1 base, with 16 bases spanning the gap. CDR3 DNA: TGTGCCAGCAGCCGACTCTCGACTGGGTCCTACGAGCAGTACTTC. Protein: CASSRLSTGSYEQYF.

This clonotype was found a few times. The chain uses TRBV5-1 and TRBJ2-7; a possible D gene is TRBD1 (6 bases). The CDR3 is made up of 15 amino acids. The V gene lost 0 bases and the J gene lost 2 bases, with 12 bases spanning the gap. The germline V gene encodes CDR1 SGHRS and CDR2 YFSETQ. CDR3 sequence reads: CASSLGTPGAYEQYF. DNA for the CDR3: TGCGCCAGCAGCTTGGGGACACCAGGGGCCTACGAGCAGTACTTC.

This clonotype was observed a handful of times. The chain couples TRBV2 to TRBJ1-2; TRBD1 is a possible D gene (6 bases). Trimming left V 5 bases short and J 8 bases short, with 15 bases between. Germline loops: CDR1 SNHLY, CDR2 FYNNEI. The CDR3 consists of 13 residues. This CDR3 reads CASSRNRVDGYTF. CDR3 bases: TGTGCCAGCAGTCGAAACAGGGTAGACGGCTACACCTTC. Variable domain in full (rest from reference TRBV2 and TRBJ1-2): EPEVTQTPSHQVTQMGQEVILRCVPISNHLYFYWYRQILGQKVEFLVSFYNNEISEKSEIFDDQFSVERPDGSNFTLKIRSTKLEDSAMYFCASSRNRVDGYTFGSGTRLTVV.

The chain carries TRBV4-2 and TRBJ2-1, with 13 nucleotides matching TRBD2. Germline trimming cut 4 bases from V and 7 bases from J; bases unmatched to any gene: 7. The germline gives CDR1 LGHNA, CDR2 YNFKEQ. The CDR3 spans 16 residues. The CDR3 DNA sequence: TGTGCCAGCAGCCGATCCGGGACTAGCGGGATAAATGAGCAGTTCTTC. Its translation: CASSRSGTSGINEQFF.

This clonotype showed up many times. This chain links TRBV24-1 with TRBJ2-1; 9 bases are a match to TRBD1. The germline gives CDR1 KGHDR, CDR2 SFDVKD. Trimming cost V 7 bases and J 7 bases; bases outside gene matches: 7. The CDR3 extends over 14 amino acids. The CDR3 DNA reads TGTGCCACCAGAACCTCCGGGACAGGGAATGAGCAGTTCTTC. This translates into CATRTSGTGNEQFF.

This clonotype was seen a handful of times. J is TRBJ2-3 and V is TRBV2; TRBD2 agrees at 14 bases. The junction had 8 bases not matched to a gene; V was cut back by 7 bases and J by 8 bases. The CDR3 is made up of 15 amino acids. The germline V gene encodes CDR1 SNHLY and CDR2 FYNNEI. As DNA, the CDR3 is TGTGCCAGCAAGGAGACTAGCGGGAGGGCCTCTACGCAGTATTTT. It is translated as CASKETSGRASTQYF.

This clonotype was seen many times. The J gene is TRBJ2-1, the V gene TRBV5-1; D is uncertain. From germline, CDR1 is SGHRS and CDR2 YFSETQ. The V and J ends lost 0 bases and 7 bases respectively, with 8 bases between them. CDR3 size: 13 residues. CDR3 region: CASSLVPGNEQFF. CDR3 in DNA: TGCGCCAGCAGCTTGGTCCCCGGGAATGAGCAGTTCTTC. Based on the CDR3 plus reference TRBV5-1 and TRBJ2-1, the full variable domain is KAGVTQTPRYLIKTRGQQVTLSCSPISGHRSVSWYQQTPGQGLQFLFEYFSETQRNKGNFPGRFSGRQFSNSRSEMNVSTLELGDSALYLCASSLVPGNEQFFGPGTRLTVL.

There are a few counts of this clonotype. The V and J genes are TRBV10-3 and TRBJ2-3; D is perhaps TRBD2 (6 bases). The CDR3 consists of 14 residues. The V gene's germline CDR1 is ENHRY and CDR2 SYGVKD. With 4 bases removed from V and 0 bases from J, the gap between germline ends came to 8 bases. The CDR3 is CAISVAASTDTQYF. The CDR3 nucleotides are TGTGCCATCAGTGTAGCGGCTAGCACAGATACGCAGTATTTT.

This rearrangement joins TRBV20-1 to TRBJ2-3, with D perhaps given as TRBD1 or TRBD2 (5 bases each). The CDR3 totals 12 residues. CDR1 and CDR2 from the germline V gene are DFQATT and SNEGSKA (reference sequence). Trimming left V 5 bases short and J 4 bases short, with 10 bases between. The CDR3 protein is CSAWGSADTQYF. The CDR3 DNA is TGCAGTGCTTGGGGGTCTGCAGATACGCAGTATTTT.

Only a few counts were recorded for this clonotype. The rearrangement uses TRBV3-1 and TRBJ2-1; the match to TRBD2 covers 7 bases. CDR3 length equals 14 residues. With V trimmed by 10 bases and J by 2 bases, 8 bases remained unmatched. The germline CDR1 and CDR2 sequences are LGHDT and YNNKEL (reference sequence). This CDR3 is CATRPSGAYNEQFF. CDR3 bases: TGTGCCACCCGCCCTAGCGGCGCCTACAATGAGCAGTTCTTC.